The clone carrying this TCR beta chain appeared many times. The antigen is not known. What was amplified from RNA transcripts were TCR beta CDR3 regions. RT-PCR in the first round (using the HTBI primer set) targeted the TCR CDR3. TCRdb analysed the multiplex PCR reads with MiXCR anew, one entry per CDR3 protein. Of approximately 710,000 distinct CDR3 sequences in the sample, about 18% were seen once. The data derive from a study of T cells in Graves' hyperthyroidism and ophthalmopathy. Overall study context: Before treatment of any kind, peripheral blood was taken at initial diagnosis.

Broader study findings: Most thyroid-expanded clonotypes above 0.001 were also found in blood.

Material: blood. This sequence was found in a man in his forties or fifties with Graves' hyperthyroidism.

The CDR3 bases are TGTGCCAGCAGTGAGTGGGCTAGCGGTAGCACAGATACGCAGTATTTT. Its translation: CASSEWASGSTDTQYF. The gene calls are TRBV2 and TRBJ2-3, with 7 bases identical to TRBD2. This CDR3 has 16 residues. Germline CDR1 and CDR2: SNHLY and FYNNEI. V lost 3 bases to trimming and J lost 0 bases; unmatched junction nucleotides: 6. Together with reference TRBV2 and TRBJ2-3, the CDR3 gives the full variable domain: EPEVTQTPSHQVTQMGQEVILRCVPISNHLYFYWYRQILGQKVEFLVSFYNNEISEKSEIFDDQFSVERPDGSNFTLKIRSTKLEDSAMYFCASSEWASGSTDTQYFGPGTRLTVL.